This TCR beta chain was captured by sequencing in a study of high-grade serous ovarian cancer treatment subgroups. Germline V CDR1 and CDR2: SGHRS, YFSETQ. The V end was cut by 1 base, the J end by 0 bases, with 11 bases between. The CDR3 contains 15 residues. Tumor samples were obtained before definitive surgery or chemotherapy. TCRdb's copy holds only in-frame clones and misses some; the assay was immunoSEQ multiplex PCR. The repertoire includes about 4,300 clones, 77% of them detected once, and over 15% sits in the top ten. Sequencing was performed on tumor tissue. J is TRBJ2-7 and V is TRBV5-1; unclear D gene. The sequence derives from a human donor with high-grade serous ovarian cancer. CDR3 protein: CASSLWQSYSYEQYF. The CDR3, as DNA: TGCGCCAGCAGCTTGTGGCAGTCCTACTCCTACGAGCAGTACTTC. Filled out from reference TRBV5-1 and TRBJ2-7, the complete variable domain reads KAGVTQTPRYLIKTRGQQVTLSCSPISGHRSVSWYQQTPGQGLQFLFEYFSETQRNKGNFPGRFSGRQFSNSRSEMNVSTLELGDSALYLCASSLWQSYSYEQYFGPGTRLTVT.